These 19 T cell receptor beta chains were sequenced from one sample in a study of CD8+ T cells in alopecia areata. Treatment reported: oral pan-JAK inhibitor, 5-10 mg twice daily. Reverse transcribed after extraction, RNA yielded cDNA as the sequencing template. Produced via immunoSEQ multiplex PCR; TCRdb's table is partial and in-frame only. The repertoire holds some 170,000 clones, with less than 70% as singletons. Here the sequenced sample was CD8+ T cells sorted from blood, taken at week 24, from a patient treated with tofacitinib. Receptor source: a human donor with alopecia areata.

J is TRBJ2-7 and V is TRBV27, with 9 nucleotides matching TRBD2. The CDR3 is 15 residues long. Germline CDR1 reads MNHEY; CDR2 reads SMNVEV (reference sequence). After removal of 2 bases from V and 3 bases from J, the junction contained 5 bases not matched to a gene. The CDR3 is CASSLGGGAVYEQYF. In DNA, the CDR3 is TGTGCCAGCAGTTTAGGCGGGGGGGCGGTCTACGAGCAGTACTTC.

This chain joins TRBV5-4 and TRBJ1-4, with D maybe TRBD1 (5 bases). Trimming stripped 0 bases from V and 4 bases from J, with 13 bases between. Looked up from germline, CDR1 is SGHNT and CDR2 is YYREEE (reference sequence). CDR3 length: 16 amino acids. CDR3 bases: TGTGCCAGCAGCTTGGCTGGGTCGGGGCTTAATGAAAAACTGTTTTTT. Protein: CASSLAGSGLNEKLFF.

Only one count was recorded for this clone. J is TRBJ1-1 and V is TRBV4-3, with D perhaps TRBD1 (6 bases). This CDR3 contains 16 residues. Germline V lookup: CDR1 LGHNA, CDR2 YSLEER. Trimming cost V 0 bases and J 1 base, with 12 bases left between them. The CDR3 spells CASSQDSRGGNTEAFF. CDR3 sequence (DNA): TGCGCCAGCAGCCAAGATAGCAGGGGAGGGAACACTGAAGCTTTCTTT.

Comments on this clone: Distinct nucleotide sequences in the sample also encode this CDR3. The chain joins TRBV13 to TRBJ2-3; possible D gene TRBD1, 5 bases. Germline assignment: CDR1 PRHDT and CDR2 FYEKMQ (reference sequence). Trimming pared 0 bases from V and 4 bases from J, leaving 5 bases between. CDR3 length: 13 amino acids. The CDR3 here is CASSLGGADTQYF. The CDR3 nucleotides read TGTGCCAGCAGCTTAGGAGGGGCAGATACGCAGTATTTT.

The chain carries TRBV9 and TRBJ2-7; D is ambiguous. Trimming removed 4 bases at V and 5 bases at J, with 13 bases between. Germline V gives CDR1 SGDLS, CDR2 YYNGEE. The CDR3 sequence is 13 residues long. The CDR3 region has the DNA TGTGCCAGCAGCCTACACCCAAGGAACGAGCAGTACTTC. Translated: CASSLHPRNEQYF.

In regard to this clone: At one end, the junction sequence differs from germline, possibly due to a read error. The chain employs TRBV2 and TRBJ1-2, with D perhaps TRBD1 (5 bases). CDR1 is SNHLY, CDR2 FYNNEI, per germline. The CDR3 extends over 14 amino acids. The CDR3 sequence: CASSVGGAPLVEDF. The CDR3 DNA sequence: TGTGCCAGCAGTGTCGGAGGGGCCCCTCTCGTGGAAGACTTC.

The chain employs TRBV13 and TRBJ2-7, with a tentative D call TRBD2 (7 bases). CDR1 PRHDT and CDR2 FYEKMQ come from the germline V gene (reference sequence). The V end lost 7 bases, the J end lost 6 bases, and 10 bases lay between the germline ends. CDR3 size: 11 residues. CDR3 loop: CASKGGTEQYF. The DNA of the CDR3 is TGTGCCAGCAAGGGGGGGACCGAGCAGTACTTC.

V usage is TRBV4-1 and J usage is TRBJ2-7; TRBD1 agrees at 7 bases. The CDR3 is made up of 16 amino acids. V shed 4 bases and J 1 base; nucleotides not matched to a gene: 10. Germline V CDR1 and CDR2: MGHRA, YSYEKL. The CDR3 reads CASSPTWGQPSYEQYF. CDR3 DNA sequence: TGCGCCAGCAGCCCAACATGGGGACAGCCATCCTACGAGCAGTACTTC.

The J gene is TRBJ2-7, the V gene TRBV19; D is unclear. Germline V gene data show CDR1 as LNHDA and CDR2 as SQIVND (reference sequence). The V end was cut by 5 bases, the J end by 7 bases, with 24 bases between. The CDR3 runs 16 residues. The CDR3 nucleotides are TGTGCCAGTAGTCCGGCACTTCGACTTTTCTTGGAGGAGCAGTACTTC. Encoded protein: CASSPALRLFLEEQYF.

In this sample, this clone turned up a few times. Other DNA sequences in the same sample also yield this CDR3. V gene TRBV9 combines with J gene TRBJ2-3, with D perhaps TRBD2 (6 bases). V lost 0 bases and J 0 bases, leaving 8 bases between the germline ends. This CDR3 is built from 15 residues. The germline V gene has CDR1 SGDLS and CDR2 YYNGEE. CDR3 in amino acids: CASSVAGTSTDTQYF. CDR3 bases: TGTGCCAGCAGCGTAGCGGGGACTAGCACAGATACGCAGTATTTT.

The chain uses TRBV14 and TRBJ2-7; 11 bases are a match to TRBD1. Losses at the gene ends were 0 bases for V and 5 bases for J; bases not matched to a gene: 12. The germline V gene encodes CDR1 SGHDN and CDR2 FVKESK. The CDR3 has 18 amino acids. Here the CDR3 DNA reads TGTGCCAGCAGCCAAGATCTCCCTCAAAGGACAGGGGGCGACGAGCAGTACTTC. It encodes CASSQDLPQRTGGDEQYF.

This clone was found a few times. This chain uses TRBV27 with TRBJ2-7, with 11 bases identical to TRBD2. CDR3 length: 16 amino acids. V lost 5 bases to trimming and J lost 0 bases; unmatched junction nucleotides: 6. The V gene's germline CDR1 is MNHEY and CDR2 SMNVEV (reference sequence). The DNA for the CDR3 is TGTGCCAGCAGTCCATCTAGCGGGGGGCTCTCCTACGAGCAGTACTTC. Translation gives CASSPSSGGLSYEQYF.

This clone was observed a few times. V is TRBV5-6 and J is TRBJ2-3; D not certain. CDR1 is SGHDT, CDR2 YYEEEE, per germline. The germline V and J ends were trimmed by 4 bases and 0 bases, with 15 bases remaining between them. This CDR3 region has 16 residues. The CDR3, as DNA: TGTGCCAGCAGCCGATTCAGCGAGCCTAGCACAGATACGCAGTATTTT. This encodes CASSRFSEPSTDTQYF.

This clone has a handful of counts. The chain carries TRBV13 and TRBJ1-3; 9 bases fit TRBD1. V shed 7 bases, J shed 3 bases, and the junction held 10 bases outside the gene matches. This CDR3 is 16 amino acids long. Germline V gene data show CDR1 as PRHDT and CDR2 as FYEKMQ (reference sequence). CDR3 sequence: CASTSTGTGLGNTIYF. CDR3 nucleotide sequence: TGTGCCAGCACCTCGACCGGGACAGGGCTTGGAAACACCATATATTTT.

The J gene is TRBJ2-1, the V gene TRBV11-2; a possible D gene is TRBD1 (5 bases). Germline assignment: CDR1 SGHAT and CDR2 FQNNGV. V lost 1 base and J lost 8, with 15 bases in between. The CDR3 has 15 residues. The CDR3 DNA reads TGTGCCAGCAGCTTAGGGGGCCAAACGTTGGATGAGCAGTTCTTC. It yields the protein CASSLGGQTLDEQFF.

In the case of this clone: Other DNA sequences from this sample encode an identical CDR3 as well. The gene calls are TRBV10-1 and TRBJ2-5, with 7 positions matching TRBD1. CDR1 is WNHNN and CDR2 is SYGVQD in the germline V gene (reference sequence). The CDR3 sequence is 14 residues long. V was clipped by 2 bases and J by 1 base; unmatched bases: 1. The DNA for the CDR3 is TGCGCCAGCAGTGAGCGGGACAGCCAAGAGACCCAGTACTTC. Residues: CASSERDSQETQYF.

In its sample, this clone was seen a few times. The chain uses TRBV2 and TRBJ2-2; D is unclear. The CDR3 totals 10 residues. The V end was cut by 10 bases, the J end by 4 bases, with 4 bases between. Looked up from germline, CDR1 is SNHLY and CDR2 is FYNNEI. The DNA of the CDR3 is TGTGCCACCTTCACCGGGGAGCTGTTTTTT. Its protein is CATFTGELFF.

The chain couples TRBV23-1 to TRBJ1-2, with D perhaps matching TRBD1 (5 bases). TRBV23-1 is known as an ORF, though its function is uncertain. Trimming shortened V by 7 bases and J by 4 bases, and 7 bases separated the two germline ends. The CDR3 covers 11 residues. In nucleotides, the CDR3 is TGCGCCAGCACCCAGGGCTATGGCTACACCTTC. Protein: CASTQGYGYTF.

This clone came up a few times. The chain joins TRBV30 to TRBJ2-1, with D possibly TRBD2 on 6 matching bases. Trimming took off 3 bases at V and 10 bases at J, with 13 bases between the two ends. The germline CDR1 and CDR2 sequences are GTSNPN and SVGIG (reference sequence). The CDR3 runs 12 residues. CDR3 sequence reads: CAWSLVGSEQFF. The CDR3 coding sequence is TGTGCCTGGAGCCTAGTCGGGAGCGAGCAGTTCTTC. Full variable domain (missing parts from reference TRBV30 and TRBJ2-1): SQTIHQWPATLVQPVGSPLSLECTVEGTSNPNLYWYRQAAGRGLQLLFYSVGIGQISSEVPQNLSASRPQDRQFILSSKKLLLSDSGFYLCAWSLVGSEQFFGPGTRLTVL.